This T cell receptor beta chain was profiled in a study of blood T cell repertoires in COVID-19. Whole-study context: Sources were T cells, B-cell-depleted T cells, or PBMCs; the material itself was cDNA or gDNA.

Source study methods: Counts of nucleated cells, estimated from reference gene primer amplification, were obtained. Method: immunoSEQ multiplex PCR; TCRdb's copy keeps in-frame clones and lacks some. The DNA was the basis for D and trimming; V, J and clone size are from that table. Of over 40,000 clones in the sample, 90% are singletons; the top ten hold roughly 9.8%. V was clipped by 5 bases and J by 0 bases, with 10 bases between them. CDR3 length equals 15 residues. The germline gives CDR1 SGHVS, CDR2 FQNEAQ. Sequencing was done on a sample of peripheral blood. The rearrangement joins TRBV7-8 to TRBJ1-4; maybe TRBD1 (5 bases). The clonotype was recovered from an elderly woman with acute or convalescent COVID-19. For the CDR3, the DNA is TGTGCCAGCAGCCCTACAGGATCAACTAATGAAAAACTGTTTTTT. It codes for CASSPTGSTNEKLFF.